This T cell receptor (beta chain) emerged from a study of CD8 T cells in ankylosing spondylitis. Study-wide results and limits: Clones tied to disease were said to be significantly enriched in matched ankylosing spondylitis synovial fluid. Clones that were linked to disease were CD8+ and were relatively rare in peripheral blood.

There are many counts of this clonotype. Its antigen remains unidentified. Germline CDR1 is SGHTA and CDR2 is FQGNSA. Trimming shortened V by 3 bases and J by 7 bases, and 9 bases separated the two germline ends. CDR3 size: 13 residues. Library preparation for TCR beta used quantitative 5'-RACE with molecular barcodes. One entry per CDR3 protein, called by TCRdb with MiXCR from the 5' RACE reads. The sample includes 300,000 to 350,000 distinct CDR3 sequences, roughly 15% seen only once; the top ten take approximately 1%. This receptor was taken from a male donor with ankylosing spondylitis or in good health (not recorded which). The sequenced material came from blood, either unsorted or a sorted T cell fraction (not recorded which). The J gene is TRBJ1-4, the V gene TRBV7-2; D possibly corresponds to TRBD1 (5 bases). The CDR3 region has the DNA TGTGCCAGCAGCTTGGGCAGGGTTGAAAAACTGTTTTTT. It is translated as CASSLGRVEKLFF.